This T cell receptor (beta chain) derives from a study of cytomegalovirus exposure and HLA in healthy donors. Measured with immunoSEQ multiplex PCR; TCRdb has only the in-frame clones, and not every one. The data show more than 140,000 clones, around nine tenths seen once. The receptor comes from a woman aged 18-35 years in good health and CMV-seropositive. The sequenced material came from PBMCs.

The chain's CDR3 is CASSRSLIAGAADTQYF. CDR3 coding DNA: TGTGCCAGCAGCCGGTCCCTAATAGCGGGAGCGGCGGATACGCAGTATTTT. V and J are TRBV27 and TRBJ2-3, with 9 bases lining up with TRBD2. The junction had 16 bases not matched to a gene; V was cut back by 6 bases and J by 6 bases. The CDR3 is 17 residues long. The germline CDR1 and CDR2 sequences are MNHEY and SMNVEV (reference sequence).